Below, one TCR beta chain is given with its context. Measured with immunoSEQ multiplex PCR; TCRdb has only the in-frame clones, and not every one. The data show more than 300,000 clones, approximately 89% seen once. The sample belongs to a study of blood T cell repertoires in COVID-19. Study overall: Acute and convalescent COVID-19 specimens originated in the United States, Italy and Spain.

The CDR3 extends over 14 amino acids. Germline V gives CDR1 SGDLS, CDR2 YYNGEE. J gave up 3 bases and V 4 bases, and 4 bases lay outside the gene matches. The sequencing sample was made of peripheral blood. The receptor's source is a woman aged 25 to 39 with COVID-19, enrolled during active disease. The chain is built from TRBV9 and TRBJ2-3, with TRBD2 matching over 8 bases. This CDR3 is CASSLAGGTDTQYF. The CDR3, as DNA: TGTGCCAGCAGCCTGGCGGGGGGTACAGATACGCAGTATTTT.